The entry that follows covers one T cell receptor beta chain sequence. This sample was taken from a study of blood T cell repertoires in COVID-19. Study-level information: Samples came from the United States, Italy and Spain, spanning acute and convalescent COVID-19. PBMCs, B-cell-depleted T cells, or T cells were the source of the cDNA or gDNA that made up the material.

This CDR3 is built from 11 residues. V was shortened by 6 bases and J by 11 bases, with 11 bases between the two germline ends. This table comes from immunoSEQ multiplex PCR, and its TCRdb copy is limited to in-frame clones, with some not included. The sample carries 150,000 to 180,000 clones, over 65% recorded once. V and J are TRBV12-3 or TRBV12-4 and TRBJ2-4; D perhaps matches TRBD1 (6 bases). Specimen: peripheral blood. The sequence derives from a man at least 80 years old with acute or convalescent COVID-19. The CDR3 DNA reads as TGTGCCAGCAGGGGGGACAACCTTCAGTACTTC. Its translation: CASRGDNLQYF.